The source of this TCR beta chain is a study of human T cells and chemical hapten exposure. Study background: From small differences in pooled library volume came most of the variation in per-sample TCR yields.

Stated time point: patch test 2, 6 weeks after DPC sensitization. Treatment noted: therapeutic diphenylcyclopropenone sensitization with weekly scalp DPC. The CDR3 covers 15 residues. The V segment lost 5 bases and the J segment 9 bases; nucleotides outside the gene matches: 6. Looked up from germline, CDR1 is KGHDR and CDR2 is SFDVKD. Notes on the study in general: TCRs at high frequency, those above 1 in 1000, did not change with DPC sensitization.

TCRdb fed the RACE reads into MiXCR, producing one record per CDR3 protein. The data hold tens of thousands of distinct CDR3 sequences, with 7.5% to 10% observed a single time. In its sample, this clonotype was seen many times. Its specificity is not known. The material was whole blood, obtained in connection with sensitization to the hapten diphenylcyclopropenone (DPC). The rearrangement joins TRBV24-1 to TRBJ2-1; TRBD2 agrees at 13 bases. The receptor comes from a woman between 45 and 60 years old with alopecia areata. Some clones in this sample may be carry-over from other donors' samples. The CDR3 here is CATSGTSGSRGEQFF. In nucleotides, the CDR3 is TGTGCCACCAGTGGGACTAGCGGGAGTCGGGGTGAGCAGTTCTTC.